This entry lists 10 T cell receptor beta chains sequenced from one sample in a study of T cell responses to AZD1222 COVID-19 vaccine. The protocol was immunoSEQ multiplex PCR, while the TCRdb copy is restricted to in-frame clones and leaves out a portion. The sample gives about 69,000 clones, 75% to 90% of which show up once; around 25% is in the top ten. The sample in question was peripheral blood, obtained 28 days after the second AZD1222 dose. The origin of the receptors is an adult who received the AZD1222 COVID-19 vaccine.

The rearrangement uses TRBV25-1 and TRBJ1-2; unclear D gene. With 1 base removed from V and 7 bases from J, the gap between germline ends came to 4 bases. Germline V gene sequence: CDR1 MGHDK, CDR2 SYGVNS. The CDR3 spans 11 residues. CDR3 nucleotide sequence: TGTGCCAGCAGTGAATCTTTTGGCTACACCTTC. As protein: CASSESFGYTF.

This clone is a singleton in its sample. The chain couples TRBV2 to TRBJ2-3; D perhaps matches TRBD2 (6 bases). Deletions cut 9 bases from V and 0 bases from J, with 13 bases between. Germline assignment: CDR1 SNHLY and CDR2 FYNNEI. The CDR3 totals 14 residues. CDR3 DNA sequence: TGTGCCAGTAGTTTGGCGGGGAGCACAGATACGCAGTATTTT. Amino acid sequence: CASSLAGSTDTQYF.

The rearrangement joins TRBV10-3 to TRBJ2-7; the match to TRBD1 covers 12 bases. The germline CDR1 and CDR2 sequences are ENHRY and SYGVKD. V lost 4 bases and J lost 6; bases outside the gene matches: 4. CDR3 length: 14 amino acids. The CDR3 bases are TGTGCCATCAGTGCGGGACAGGGGGCGCGCGAGCAGTACTTC. Translation: CAISAGQGAREQYF.

In this sample, this clone turned up once. V gene TRBV29-1 combines with J gene TRBJ2-1; 9 positions agree with TRBD2. CDR3 size: 14 residues. Germline trimming cut 6 bases from V and 10 bases from J; bases unmatched to any gene: 13. Germline V lookup: CDR1 SQVTM, CDR2 ANQGSEA. The CDR3 DNA reads as TGCAGCGTGTCTAGCGGGATACCCGCCGGCGAGCAGTTCTTC. Translated, it gives CSVSSGIPAGEQFF.

Regarding this clone: One junction end does not reproduce the germline sequence, and a read error may be involved. This sequence joins TRBV7-7 and TRBJ2-5, with a tentative D call TRBD2 (5 bases). CDR3 length equals 15 residues. From germline, CDR1 is SSHAT and CDR2 FNYEAQ (reference sequence). Here the CDR3 reads CASSLGGSRQETQYF. In nucleotides, the CDR3 is TGTGCTAGCAGCTTAGGCGGGTCGCGGCAAGAGACCCAGTACTTC.

This chain connects TRBV18 to TRBJ1-4; D not certain. Between the trimmed V and J ends, which lost 3 bases and 3 bases, there was a span of 17 bases. This CDR3 comprises 17 residues. Germline V CDR1 and CDR2: KGHSH, LQKENI. The CDR3 reads CASSPIFEGSSNEKLFF. In DNA, the CDR3 is TGTGCCAGCTCACCCATCTTTGAGGGATCGTCTAATGAAAAACTGTTTTTT.

The chain has TRBV10-3 and TRBJ1-1, with D tentatively TRBD1 (5 bases). Germline V CDR1 and CDR2: ENHRY, SYGVKD. V was pared by 4 bases and J by 1 base, with 13 bases between. The CDR3 is 15 amino acids. CDR3 loop: CAISATGVGNTEAFF. The CDR3 DNA reads TGTGCCATCAGTGCAACAGGAGTTGGGAACACTGAAGCTTTCTTT.

Here the CDR3 reads CASSQGGGNTGELFF. Written as DNA, the CDR3 is TGCGCCAGCAGCCAAGGGGGAGGGAACACCGGGGAGCTGTTTTTT. The chain uses TRBV4-1 and TRBJ2-2; D is possibly TRBD2 (6 bases). Germline CDR1 and CDR2: MGHRA and YSYEKL. The germline V and J ends were trimmed by 1 base and 1 base, with 7 bases remaining between them. The CDR3 consists of 15 residues.

This chain uses TRBV19 with TRBJ1-2, with D maybe TRBD1 (6 bases). The CDR3 sequence is 13 residues long. Trimming removed 6 bases at V and 4 bases at J, with 12 bases between. Per germline, CDR1 LNHDA and CDR2 SQIVND (reference sequence). In nucleotides, the CDR3 is TGTGCCAGTAGGACAGGACAACCCTATGGCTACACCTTC. Protein: CASRTGQPYGYTF.

The chain carries TRBV5-6 and TRBJ1-1; 12 bases map to TRBD1. CDR3 size: 18 residues. The V segment lost 6 bases and the J segment 5 bases; nucleotides outside the gene matches: 17. Looked up from germline, CDR1 is SGHDT and CDR2 is YYEEEE. CDR3 nucleotides: TGTGCCAGCAACCTACCGCCGGGACAGGGGGCGCGGGGGACTGAAGCTTTCTTT. Translating it yields CASNLPPGQGARGTEAFF.